Presented here are 19 T cell receptor beta chains from one specimen sequenced in a study of read filtering for tumor transcriptome and immune sequencing. This library used around 0.4 ug RNA and molecular barcoded adaptors spanning alpha/delta and beta/gamma chains. TCRdb processed the reads anew with MiXCR; each CDR3 protein has one entry. The sample gives roughly 56,000 distinct CDR3 sequences, roughly a fifth of which show up once; over 11% is in the top ten. The sample was a population of CD138-negative cells sorted from bone marrow. The receptor source for this set is a donor at least 40 years old with multiple myeloma.

For this clonotype: Sequence at one end of the junction differs from germline and may be a read error. This chain links TRBV6-5 with TRBJ2-1; 8 bases agree with TRBD2. Germline CDR1 MNHEY, CDR2 SVGAGI. The CDR3 has 16 amino acids. The CDR3 bases are TGTGCCAGCAGTTATTTCTCGGGGGGGACAACGAATGAGCAGCTCTTC. Its protein is CASSYFSGGTTNEQLF.

This clonotype was recorded at least ten times. One end of the junction fails to match germline, which may point to a read error. The V call is TRBV3-1, the J call TRBJ1-4; the D is unclear. The CDR3 covers 14 residues. Germline V CDR1 and CDR2: LGHDT, YNNKEL (reference sequence). The DNA for the CDR3 is TGTGCCAGCAGCCAGGGGAGCAGAAGGGATGGACTGTCTTTT. Its translation: CASSQGSRRDGLSF.

This clonotype was recorded at least ten times. The chain couples TRBV30 to TRBJ1-5; D might be TRBD1 (5 bases). Germline V lookup: CDR1 GTSNPN, CDR2 SVGIG (reference sequence). The ends were cut back, 4 bases at V and 0 bases at J, with 13 bases in the middle. The CDR3 length is 15 residues. CDR3 protein: CAWTQGDYSNQPQHF. For the CDR3, the DNA is TGTGCCTGGACCCAGGGCGATTATAGCAATCAGCCCCAGCATTTT.

This clonotype was seen repeatedly, ten times or more. The chain recombines TRBV5-6 with TRBJ2-1, with D possibly matching TRBD2 (6 bases). Germline lookup yields CDR1 SGHDT and CDR2 YYEEEE. This CDR3 comprises 14 residues. Trimming cost V 6 bases and J 4 bases, with 14 bases left between them. CDR3 in DNA: TGTGCCAGCATGCGGGACCCTCAGTACAATGAGCAGTTCTTC. As protein: CASMRDPQYNEQFF.

The table lists this clonotype with many counts. V and J are TRBV15 and TRBJ1-2, with a possible D match to TRBD1 (6 bases). CDR1 is LNHNV, CDR2 YYDKDF, per germline (reference sequence). CDR3 length equals 14 residues. V was trimmed by 11 bases and J by 4 bases, leaving 20 bases between them. The CDR3 loop reads CAASPGEIGYGYTF. CDR3 coding DNA: TGTGCCGCCTCCCCAGGGGAAATAGGCTATGGCTACACCTTC.

This clonotype has at least ten counts. DNA for the CDR3: TGTGCCAGCAGCTTGAGGGACAGGGGTTGGGATACGCAGTATTTT. Encoded protein: CASSLRDRGWDTQYF. V gene TRBV7-2 combines with J gene TRBJ2-3; 10 positions match TRBD1. The J segment lost 6 bases and the V segment lost 3 bases, leaving 6 bases of the junction unmatched. CDR1 SGHTA and CDR2 FQGNSA come from the germline V gene. This CDR3 is 15 amino acids long.

The rearrangement joins TRBV28 to TRBJ1-3; D not certain. V was pared by 9 bases and J by 0 bases, with 15 bases between. Per germline, CDR1 MDHEN and CDR2 SYDVKM. The CDR3 is 15 amino acids. The CDR3 reads CARERCPDSGNTIYF. CDR3 DNA sequence: TGTGCCAGAGAAAGATGCCCCGACTCTGGAAACACCATATATTTT. The full variable domain, completed using reference TRBV28 and TRBJ1-3, is DVKVTQSSRYLVKRTGEKVFLECVQDMDHENMFWYRQDPGLGLRLIYFSYDVKMKEKGDIPEGYSVSREKKERFSLILESASTNQTSMYLCARERCPDSGNTIYFGEGSWLTVV.

This clonotype was seen ten or more times. This chain links TRBV24-1 with TRBJ2-1; 8 nucleotides align to TRBD1. The CDR3 loop spans 16 amino acids. Germline V gene sequence: CDR1 KGHDR, CDR2 SFDVKD. The trim removed 5 bases at V and 0 bases at J, leaving 5 bases unmatched. The chain's CDR3 is CATSGTGGFSYNEQFF. The CDR3 DNA sequence: TGTGCCACCAGTGGCACAGGGGGTTTCTCCTACAATGAGCAGTTCTTC.

The chain has TRBV20-1 and TRBJ2-7; the D is unclear. CDR1 and CDR2 (germline): DFQATT, SNEGSKA (reference sequence). V shed 0 bases and J shed 4 bases, with 13 bases lying between them. This CDR3 region has 14 residues. CDR3 protein: CSARDWDVGYEQYF. The CDR3, as DNA: TGCAGTGCTAGAGACTGGGATGTGGGGTACGAGCAGTACTTC.

In this sample, this clonotype turned up many times. This rearrangement joins TRBV5-1 to TRBJ1-4, with a tentative D call TRBD1 (6 bases). This CDR3 comprises 13 residues. Germline CDR1 is SGHRS and CDR2 is YFSETQ. Trimming took off 3 bases at V and 8 bases at J, with 11 bases between the two ends. CDR3 sequence (DNA): TGCGCCAGCAGCTCCCCAGGGGAGGAAAAACTGTTTTTT. Residues: CASSSPGEEKLFF.

This clonotype was counted at least ten times. The chain uses TRBV27 and TRBJ2-3, with TRBD2 identical over 8 bases. CDR1 is MNHEY and CDR2 is SMNVEV in the germline V gene (reference sequence). The junction had 7 bases not matched to a gene; V was cut back by 6 bases and J by 2 bases. This CDR3 contains 15 residues. For the CDR3, the DNA is TGTGCCAGCAGCTTACTAGCGGATGTCACAGATACGCAGTATTTT. It encodes CASSLLADVTDTQYF.

This clonotype occurred many times. This chain joins TRBV11-2 and TRBJ2-1; perhaps TRBD2 as D (5 bases). The V and J ends lost 5 bases and 8 bases respectively, with 19 bases between them. CDR1 and CDR2 from the germline V gene are SGHAT and FQNNGV. The CDR3 is 15 residues long. CDR3 sequence (DNA): TGTGCCAGCAGCCGTGGACTTGGTGGGAGATATGAGCAGTTCTTC. Amino acids: CASSRGLGGRYEQFF.

Many counts were recorded for this clonotype. The chain is built from TRBV7-3 and TRBJ1-1, with TRBD1 matching 10 bases. The CDR3 is 18 residues long. V gave up 0 bases and J gave up 3 bases; unmatched junction bases: 10. Germline CDR1 and CDR2: SGHTA and FQGTGA. The CDR3 reads CASSLTGGGTGDDTEAFF. CDR3 nucleotides: TGTGCCAGCAGCTTAACAGGCGGTGGGACAGGGGATGACACTGAAGCTTTCTTT.

There are many counts of this clonotype. This sequence joins TRBV28 and TRBJ2-5; a possible D gene is TRBD1 (6 bases). Germline values: CDR1 MDHEN, CDR2 SYDVKM. Trimming left V 2 bases short and J 9 bases short, with 16 bases between. The CDR3 extends over 14 amino acids. The CDR3 DNA is TGTGCCAGCAGTTTAATCCGGGACACGGAGCCCCAGTACTTC. Its protein product is CASSLIRDTEPQYF.

Many counts were recorded for this clonotype. V is TRBV7-9 and J is TRBJ2-3; 8 nucleotides match TRBD2. Germline V CDR1 and CDR2: SEHNR, FQNEAQ (reference sequence). Trimming took 5 bases from V and 3 from J; bases not matched to a gene: 10. The CDR3 runs to 16 residues. CDR3 protein: CASSHYGAGATDTQYF. The CDR3 DNA is TGTGCCAGCAGCCACTATGGAGCGGGAGCTACAGATACGCAGTATTTT.

This clonotype was observed at least ten times. The rearrangement joins TRBV29-1 to TRBJ1-4; no reliable D call. The V end lost 1 base, the J end lost 2 bases, and 5 bases lay between the germline ends. In germline, CDR1 is SQVTM, CDR2 ANQGSEA. This CDR3 comprises 13 residues. This CDR3 reads CSVEGDTNEKLFF. CDR3 nucleotides: TGCAGCGTTGAAGGGGATACTAATGAAAAACTGTTTTTT.

This clonotype occurred a few times. V is TRBV24-1 and J is TRBJ2-1; D may be TRBD2 (6 bases). This CDR3 spans 16 amino acids. The germline V gene encodes CDR1 KGHDR and CDR2 SFDVKD. The V and J ends lost 4 bases and 4 bases respectively, with 16 bases between them. The CDR3 DNA follows: TGTGCCACCAGTGAACTACCGACTAGACGGTACAATGAGCAGTTCTTC. It translates to CATSELPTRRYNEQFF.

V and J are TRBV5-1 and TRBJ2-5; 11 nucleotides line up with TRBD2. This CDR3 is 16 amino acids long. V trimming: 4 bases; J trimming: 1 base; junction bases outside the gene matches: 6. The germline V gene has CDR1 SGHRS and CDR2 YFSETQ. CDR3 sequence reads: CASSPLGLAAQETQYF. CDR3 sequence (DNA): TGCGCCAGCAGCCCTCTGGGACTAGCGGCCCAAGAGACCCAGTACTTC.

This rearrangement joins TRBV11-3 to TRBJ2-3; D is uncertain. The CDR3 is made up of 12 amino acids. Germline V lookup: CDR1 SGHNT, CDR2 YENEEA. Trimming shortened V by 8 bases and J by 7 bases, and 13 bases separated the two germline ends. This chain's CDR3 is CASPLSGNTQYF. The CDR3, as DNA: TGTGCCAGCCCCCTAAGTGGAAATACGCAGTATTTT.